This T cell receptor beta chain was sequenced for a study of T cells in Graves' hyperthyroidism and ophthalmopathy. RNA transcripts provided the source from which TCR beta CDR3 regions were amplified. RT-PCR in the first round (using the HTBI primer set) targeted the TCR CDR3. TCRdb processed the multiplex PCR reads anew with MiXCR; each CDR3 protein has one entry. Found here are around 690,000 distinct CDR3 sequences, 17% of them singletons; the top ten hold 15%. The CDR3 length is 17 residues. With 0 bases clipped from V and 7 bases from J, the junction kept 8 bases outside the gene matches. CDR1 is ENHRY and CDR2 is SYGVKD in the germline V gene. Reasons for excluding patients were uncontrolled infection, other autoimmune disease, pregnancy or lactation. Clinical symptoms, serum thyroxine, TRAb, thyroid ultrasound and orbital computed tomography informed diagnoses.

This sequence was found in a man aged 45-65 years with Graves' hyperthyroidism. Sample: blood. The rearrangement links TRBV10-3 to TRBJ2-2, with TRBD2 matching over 10 bases. CDR3 protein: CAISESAASGSYGELFF. The CDR3 nucleotides are TGTGCCATCAGTGAGTCCGCCGCTAGCGGGAGTTACGGGGAGCTGTTTTTT.